This TCR beta chain comes out of a study of PD-L1 blockade in urothelial cancer. For the study at large: Dosed intravenously at 1,200 mg every 3 weeks, atezolizumab was initiated by patients at some point between 2012 and 2014. Blood-derived samples held a median around 140,000 T cells.

Trimming cost V 5 bases and J 0 bases, with 17 bases left between them. This CDR3 is built from 17 residues. Per germline, CDR1 SGHVS and CDR2 FQNEAQ. The time point is: pretreatment peripheral blood. Clones were sequenced by immunoSEQ multiplex PCR, and TCRdb holds only the in-frame ones, with some missing. The data show about 86,000 clones, 85% to 90% seen once. The chain combines TRBV7-8 with TRBJ1-3; D unclear. This clonotype originated in a man aged 55 to 70 with urothelial cancer. The material sequenced was PBMCs, taken around atezolizumab (anti-PD-L1) treatment. CDR3 sequence (DNA): TGTGCCAGCAGCCCGAGGATGACGGCCATCTCTGGAAACACCATATATTTT. Translation gives CASSPRMTAISGNTIYF.